The clone carrying this T cell receptor (beta chain) has only a few counts. Its cognate antigen is unknown. This entry comes from a study of vaccination and CD4 T cells after COVID-19. Study-level information: Diagnosis preceded the drawing of post-COVID samples by a median about 100 days (range 35 to 161). Study-wide results and caveats: Convalescent patients had a median around 90% of reactive clones appearing only post-vaccination.

The CDR3 is 13 amino acids. Germline CDR1 is SGHTA and CDR2 is FQGNSA. The V and J ends lost 1 base and 2 bases respectively, with 4 bases between them. Indicated treatment: roughly 10-day PBMC culture with coronavirus spike peptide pools or control peptides (ViraFEST assay). The Oncomine TCR Beta short-read assay was applied to DNA of cultured CD4+ T cells. Using its own MiXCR run on the PCR reads, TCRdb lists one record per CDR3 protein. In the table there are some 10,000 distinct CDR3 sequences, over 55% of which are singletons. The chain recombines TRBV7-2 with TRBJ2-3; no clear D gene. This receptor was taken from a human donor who had recovered from COVID-19. What was sequenced was CD4+ T cells from blood, cultured in vitro. In DNA form, the CDR3 reads TGTGCCAGCAGCTTAGGAGCCACAGATACGCAGTATTTT. Protein product: CASSLGATDTQYF.